These T cell receptor beta chains were read from a single sample in a study of response to subunit inactivated influenza vaccine. TCRdb passed the RT-PCR reads through MiXCR, listing each CDR3 protein once. This repertoire shows more than 450,000 distinct CDR3 sequences, about 10% found once; its top ten account for approximately 10%. The material sequenced was PBMCs from blood, taken on the day of vaccination. These receptors came from a man aged 50 to 59 who received an inactivated influenza vaccine. The CDR3 runs from the conserved cysteine through the conserved F or W. The order of the fields is V gene, clone size, CDR3 protein. Some rows have no size entry. The others give once, few or many, or a class for an expanded clone.

>TRBV29-1|few
CSVLEVVQYF
>TRBV7-2|NA
CASRPTGSSTDTQYF
>TRBV30|few
CAWSVLPEDTEAFF
>TRBV4-2|NA
CASSQERRGAGDNEQFF
>TRBV7-9|few
CASSLEGRYNEQFF
>TRBV25-1|NA
CASSASLAWDEQFF
>TRBV12-3/TRBV12-4|few
CASSFLLSYEQYF
>TRBV4-1|NA
CASSHPLHRGYEQYF
>TRBV12-3/TRBV12-4|many
CASRTRTGGTGELFF
>TRBV20-1|few
CSARDWGLLAQDEQFF
>TRBV28|few
CASSALPGRANEKLFF
>TRBV25-1|NA
CASSVGGWEAKNIQYF
>TRBV10-2|few
CASSESSIAGRDTGELFF
>TRBV6-2/TRBV6-3|NA
CASSRPQGPNTGELFF
>TRBV6-5|NA
CASSYPDIWRNTIYF
>TRBV7-9|NA
CASSLPVVGSGANVLTF
>TRBV20-1|few
CSARDYRAGKQTSYEQYF
>TRBV28|NA
CAGGRDSRTDTQYF
>TRBV6-1|few
CATSGQGYQPQHF
>TRBV4-3|many
CASSHSGHNEQFF
>TRBV29-1|many
CSVGLAGTGVNEQFF
>TRBV12-3/TRBV12-4|many
CASSPNGQGTQETQYF
>TRBV4-2|NA
CASSQDGTATSYEQYF
>TRBV7-9|many
CASSPGSNEQFF
>TRBV20-1|many
CSAYVGAGANVLTF
>TRBV14|few
CASSQGSFSPLHF
>TRBV7-4|NA
CASSLVRPNQPQHF
>TRBV23-1|NA
CARRSGELFF
>TRBV2|NA
CASSVWGNTEAFF
>TRBV6-5|many
CASSYSRQAFNEQFF
>TRBV20-1|NA
CRVDRGYNEQFF
>TRBV6-2/TRBV6-3|NA
CASSYSRFGRGYEQYF
>TRBV11-2|NA
CASSLYRLATGELFF
>TRBV5-1|few
CASSLALAGGVDTQYF
>TRBV12-3/TRBV12-4|many
CASSFVIQETQYF
>TRBV29-1|NA
CSAGGGLADTGELFF
>TRBV7-2|few
CASSAIISTDTQYF
>TRBV18|NA
CASSPDRAEQYF
>TRBV7-9|NA
CASSLYGGRQETQYF
>TRBV12-3/TRBV12-4|few
CASSPTVGRGSGYTF
>TRBV5-6|many
CASSSHSGHYGYTF